These T cell receptor beta chains were read from a single sample in a study of CD8 T cells in Susac syndrome. Each CDR3 protein gets one entry after TCRdb re-called the immunoSEQ multiplex PCR reads with MiXCR. This sample has around 200,000 distinct CDR3 sequences, with more than 90% found just once. The material sequenced was CD4+ T cells from PBMCs. Every receptor here comes from a human donor with multiple sclerosis. Each CDR3 is given with its conserved first and last residue. Fields, in order: J gene, clone size, V gene, D gene, CDR3 DNA, CDR3 protein. D genes are given only for firm matches. Size tells how often a clone was seen (once, few, many) or the class of an expanded clone, and some rows leave it out.

J gene: TRBJ1-5; clone size: NA; V gene: TRBV6-2/TRBV6-3; D gene: NA; CDR3 DNA: TGTGCCAGCAGCCCATACAGGCCCAATCAGCCCCAGCATTTT; CDR3 protein: CASSPYRPNQPQHF
J gene: TRBJ2-1; clone size: NA; V gene: TRBV20-1; D gene: TRBD2; CDR3 DNA: TGCAGTGCTAGTAGCGGGGGGTCTATAGATGAGCAGTTCTTC; CDR3 protein: CSASSGGSIDEQFF
J gene: TRBJ2-1; clone size: NA; V gene: TRBV4-3; D gene: NA; CDR3 DNA: TGCGCCAGCAGCCAGGAATTGGGGGGTAAGCAGTTCTTC; CDR3 protein: CASSQELGGKQFF
J gene: TRBJ1-1; clone size: NA; V gene: TRBV30; D gene: TRBD1; CDR3 DNA: TGTGCTCGGGGACAGGGGAACACTGAAGCTTTCTTT; CDR3 protein: CARGQGNTEAFF
J gene: TRBJ1-2; clone size: NA; V gene: TRBV29-1; D gene: TRBD1; CDR3 DNA: TGCAGCGTTGACGATCGACAGGGTACGGGCTACACCTTC; CDR3 protein: CSVDDRQGTGYTF
J gene: TRBJ2-2; clone size: NA; V gene: TRBV18; D gene: NA; CDR3 DNA: TGTGCCAGCTCAACACACGTTGGATACACCGGGGAGCTGTTTTTT; CDR3 protein: CASSTHVGYTGELFF
J gene: TRBJ1-1; clone size: NA; V gene: TRBV4-3; D gene: NA; CDR3 DNA: TGCGCCAGCAGCCAAGTCTGGGGTGGGGACACTGAAGCTTTCTTT; CDR3 protein: CASSQVWGGDTEAFF
J gene: TRBJ2-4; clone size: NA; V gene: TRBV20-1; D gene: NA; CDR3 DNA: TGCAGTGCTACCCTGTCCCTAGCCAAAAACATTCAGTACTTC; CDR3 protein: CSATLSLAKNIQYF
J gene: TRBJ2-3; clone size: few; V gene: TRBV28; D gene: NA; CDR3 DNA: TGTGCCAGCAGTTTATCAGGGCAGGGGAGCACAGATACGCAGTATTTT; CDR3 protein: CASSLSGQGSTDTQYF
J gene: TRBJ2-7; clone size: once; V gene: TRBV6-6; D gene: TRBD1; CDR3 DNA: TGTGCCAGCCGGACTCCCGGACAGGACAGCTCCTACGAGCAGTACTTC; CDR3 protein: CASRTPGQDSSYEQYF
J gene: TRBJ1-2; clone size: once; V gene: TRBV27; D gene: NA; CDR3 DNA: TGTGCCAGCAGGTCGATTAACAACTATGGCTACACCTTC; CDR3 protein: CASRSINNYGYTF
J gene: TRBJ2-1; clone size: NA; V gene: TRBV6-2/TRBV6-3; D gene: NA; CDR3 DNA: TGTGCCAGCAGCTTGACCGGGCTCTACAATGAGCAGTTCTTC; CDR3 protein: CASSLTGLYNEQFF
J gene: TRBJ2-1; clone size: NA; V gene: TRBV3-1; D gene: TRBD1; CDR3 DNA: TGTGCCAGCAGCCAAGGCCCCTGGCAGGGGGCCCCTGGGCAGTTCTTC; CDR3 protein: CASSQGPWQGAPGQFF
J gene: TRBJ2-5; clone size: NA; V gene: TRBV3-1; D gene: NA; CDR3 DNA: TGTGCCAGCGCTGGGACTCTCCAAGAGACCCAGTACTTC; CDR3 protein: CASAGTLQETQYF
J gene: TRBJ2-7; clone size: NA; V gene: TRBV20-1; D gene: TRBD2; CDR3 DNA: TGCAGTGCCGGGACTAGTCTAACCTCCTACGAGCAGTACTTC; CDR3 protein: CSAGTSLTSYEQYF
J gene: TRBJ1-2; clone size: once; V gene: TRBV23-1; D gene: NA; CDR3 DNA: TGCGCCAGCAGTCAATCGAGGGCCACCGAGGTCGGCGACTATGGCTACACCTTC; CDR3 protein: CASSQSRATEVGDYGYTF
J gene: TRBJ2-3; clone size: NA; V gene: TRBV7-2; D gene: NA; CDR3 DNA: TGTGCCAGCAGCTTATCCCCTAGCCCAGATACGCAGTATTTT; CDR3 protein: CASSLSPSPDTQYF
J gene: TRBJ2-1; clone size: NA; V gene: TRBV15; D gene: NA; CDR3 DNA: TGTGCCACCAGCCCTGTGGGGGAGTACAATGAGCAGTTCTTC; CDR3 protein: CATSPVGEYNEQFF
J gene: TRBJ2-7; clone size: NA; V gene: TRBV3-1; D gene: TRBD2; CDR3 DNA: TGTGCCAGCAGCCAAGGGCTGTTCGCGACGGGAGGCGAGCAGTACTTC; CDR3 protein: CASSQGLFATGGEQYF
J gene: TRBJ1-3; clone size: once; V gene: TRBV10-3; D gene: NA; CDR3 DNA: TGTGCCATCAGTGAGGGTTCTGGAAACACCATATATTTT; CDR3 protein: CAISEGSGNTIYF
J gene: TRBJ1-6; clone size: NA; V gene: TRBV9; D gene: TRBD1; CDR3 DNA: TGTGCCAGCAGCGCCTCAGGGGGCTCCTATAATTCACCCCTCCACTTT; CDR3 protein: CASSASGGSYNSPLHF
J gene: TRBJ2-5; clone size: NA; V gene: TRBV5-1; D gene: NA; CDR3 DNA: TGCGCCAGCAGCAGCGCAGGGGGGCGAGAGACCCAGTACTTC; CDR3 protein: CASSSAGGRETQYF